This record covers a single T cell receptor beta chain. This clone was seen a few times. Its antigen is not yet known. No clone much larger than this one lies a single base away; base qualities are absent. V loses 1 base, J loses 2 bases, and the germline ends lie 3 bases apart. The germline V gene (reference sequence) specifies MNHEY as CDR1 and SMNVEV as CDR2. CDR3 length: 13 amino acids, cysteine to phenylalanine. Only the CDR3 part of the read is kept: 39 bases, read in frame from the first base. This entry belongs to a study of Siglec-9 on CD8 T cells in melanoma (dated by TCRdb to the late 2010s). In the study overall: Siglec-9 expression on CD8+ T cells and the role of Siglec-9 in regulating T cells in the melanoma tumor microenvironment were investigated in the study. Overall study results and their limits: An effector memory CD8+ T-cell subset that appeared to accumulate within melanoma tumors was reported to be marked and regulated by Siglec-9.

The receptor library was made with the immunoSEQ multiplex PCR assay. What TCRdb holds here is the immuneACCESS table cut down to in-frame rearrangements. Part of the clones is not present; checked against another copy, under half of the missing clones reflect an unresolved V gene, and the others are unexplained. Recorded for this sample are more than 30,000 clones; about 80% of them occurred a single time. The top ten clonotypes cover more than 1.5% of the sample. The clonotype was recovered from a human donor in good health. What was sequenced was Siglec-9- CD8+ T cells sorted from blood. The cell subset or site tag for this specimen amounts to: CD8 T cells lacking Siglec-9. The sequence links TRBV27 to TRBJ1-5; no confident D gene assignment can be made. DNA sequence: TGTGCCAGCAGTTTATTGGGCAATCAGCCCCAGCATTTT. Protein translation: CASSLLGNQPQHF.